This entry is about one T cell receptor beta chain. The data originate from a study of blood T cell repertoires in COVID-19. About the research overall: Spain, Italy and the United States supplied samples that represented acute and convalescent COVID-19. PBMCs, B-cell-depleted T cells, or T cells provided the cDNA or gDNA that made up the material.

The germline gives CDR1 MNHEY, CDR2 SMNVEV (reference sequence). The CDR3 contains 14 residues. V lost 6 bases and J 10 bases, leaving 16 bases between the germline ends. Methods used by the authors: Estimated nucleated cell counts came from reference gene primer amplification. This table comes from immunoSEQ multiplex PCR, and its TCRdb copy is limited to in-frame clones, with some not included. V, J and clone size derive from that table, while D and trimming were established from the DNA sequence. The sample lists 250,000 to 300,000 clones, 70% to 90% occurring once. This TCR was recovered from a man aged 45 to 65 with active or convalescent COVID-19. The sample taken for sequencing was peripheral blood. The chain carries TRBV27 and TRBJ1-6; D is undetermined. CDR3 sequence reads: CASRISSPNSPLHF. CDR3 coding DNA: TGTGCCAGCAGGATAAGCTCCCCCAACTCACCCCTCCACTTT.